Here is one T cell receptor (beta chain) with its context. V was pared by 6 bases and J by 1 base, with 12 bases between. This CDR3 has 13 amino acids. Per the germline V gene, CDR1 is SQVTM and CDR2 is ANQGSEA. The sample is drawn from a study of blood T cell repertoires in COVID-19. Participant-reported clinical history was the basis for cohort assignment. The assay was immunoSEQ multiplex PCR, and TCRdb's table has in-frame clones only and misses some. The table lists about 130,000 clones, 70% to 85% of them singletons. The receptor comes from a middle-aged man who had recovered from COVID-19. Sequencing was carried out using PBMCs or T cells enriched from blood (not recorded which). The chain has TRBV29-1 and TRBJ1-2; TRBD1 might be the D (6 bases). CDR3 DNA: TGCAGCGTGGATTTGGACAGTAACTATGGCTACACCTTC. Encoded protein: CSVDLDSNYGYTF.